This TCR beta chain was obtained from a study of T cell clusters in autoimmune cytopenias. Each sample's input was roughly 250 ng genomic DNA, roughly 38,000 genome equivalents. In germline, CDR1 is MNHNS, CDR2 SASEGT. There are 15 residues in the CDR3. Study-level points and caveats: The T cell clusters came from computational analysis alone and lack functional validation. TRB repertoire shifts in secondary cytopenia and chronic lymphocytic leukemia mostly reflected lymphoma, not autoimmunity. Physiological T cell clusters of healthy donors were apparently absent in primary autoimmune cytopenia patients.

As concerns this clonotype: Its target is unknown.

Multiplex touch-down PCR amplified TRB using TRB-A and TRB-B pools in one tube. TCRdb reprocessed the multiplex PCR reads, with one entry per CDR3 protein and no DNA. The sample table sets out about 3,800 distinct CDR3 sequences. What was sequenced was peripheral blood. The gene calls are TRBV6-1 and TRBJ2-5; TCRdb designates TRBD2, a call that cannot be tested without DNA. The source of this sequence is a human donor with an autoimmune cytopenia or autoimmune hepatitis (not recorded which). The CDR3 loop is CAISPGTSGQETQYF.